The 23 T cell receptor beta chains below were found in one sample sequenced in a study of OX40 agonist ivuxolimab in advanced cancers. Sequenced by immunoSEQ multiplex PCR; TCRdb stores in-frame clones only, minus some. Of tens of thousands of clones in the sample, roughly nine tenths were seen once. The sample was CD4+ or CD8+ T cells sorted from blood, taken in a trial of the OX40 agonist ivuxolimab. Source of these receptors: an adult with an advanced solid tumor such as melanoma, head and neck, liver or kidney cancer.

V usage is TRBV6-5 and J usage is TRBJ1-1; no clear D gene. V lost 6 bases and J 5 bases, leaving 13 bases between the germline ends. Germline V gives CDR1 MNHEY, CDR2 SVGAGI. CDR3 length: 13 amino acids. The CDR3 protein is CASSPLGGTEAFF. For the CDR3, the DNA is TGTGCCAGCAGCCCTCTTGGAGGTACTGAAGCTTTCTTT.

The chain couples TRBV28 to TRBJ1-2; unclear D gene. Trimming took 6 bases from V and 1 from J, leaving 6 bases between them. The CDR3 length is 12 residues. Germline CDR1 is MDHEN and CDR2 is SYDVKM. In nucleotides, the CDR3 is TGTGCCAGCAGCTCGGTTAACTATGGCTACACCTTC. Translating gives CASSSVNYGYTF.

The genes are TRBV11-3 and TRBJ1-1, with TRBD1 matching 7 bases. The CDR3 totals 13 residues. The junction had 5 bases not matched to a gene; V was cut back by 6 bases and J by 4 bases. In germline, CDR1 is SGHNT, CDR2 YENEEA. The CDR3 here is CASRQGGGTEAFF. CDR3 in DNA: TGTGCCAGCAGGCAGGGGGGAGGCACTGAAGCTTTCTTT.

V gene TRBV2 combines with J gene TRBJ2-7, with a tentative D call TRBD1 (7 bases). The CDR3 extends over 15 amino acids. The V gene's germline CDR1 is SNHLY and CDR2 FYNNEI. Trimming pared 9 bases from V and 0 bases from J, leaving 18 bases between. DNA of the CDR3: TGTGCCAGAGGGGGCCCTGGAGGGGCCTCCTACGAGCAGTACTTC. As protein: CARGGPGGASYEQYF.

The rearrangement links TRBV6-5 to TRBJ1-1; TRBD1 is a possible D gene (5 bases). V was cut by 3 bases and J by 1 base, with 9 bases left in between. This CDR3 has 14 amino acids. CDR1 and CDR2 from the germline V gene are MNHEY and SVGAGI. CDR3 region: CASSYGTANTEAFF. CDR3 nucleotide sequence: TGTGCCAGCAGTTATGGGACGGCGAACACTGAAGCTTTCTTT.

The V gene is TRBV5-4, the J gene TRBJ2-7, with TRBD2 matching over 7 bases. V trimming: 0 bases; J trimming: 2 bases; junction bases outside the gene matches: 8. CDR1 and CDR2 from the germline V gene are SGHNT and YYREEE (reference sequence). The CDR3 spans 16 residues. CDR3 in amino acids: CASSLGPKRGTYEQYF. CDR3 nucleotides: TGTGCCAGCAGCTTGGGTCCCAAGCGGGGAACCTACGAGCAGTACTTC.

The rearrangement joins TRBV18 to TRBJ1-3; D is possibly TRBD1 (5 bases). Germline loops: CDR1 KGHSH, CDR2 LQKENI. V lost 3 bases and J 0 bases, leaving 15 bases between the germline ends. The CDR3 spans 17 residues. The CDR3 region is CASSPRLGGASGNTIYF. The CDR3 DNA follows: TGTGCCAGCTCACCGAGGTTAGGTGGGGCCTCTGGAAACACCATATATTTT.

The CDR3 DNA reads as TGTGCCAGTAGCCCGGGGACAGGGTGGGGGGAGACCCAGTACTTC. Its translation is CASSPGTGWGETQYF. This rearrangement joins TRBV19 to TRBJ2-5, with 9 positions matching TRBD1. The V segment lost 6 bases and the J segment 5 bases; nucleotides outside the gene matches: 10. The CDR3 length is 15 residues. Germline V gene data show CDR1 as LNHDA and CDR2 as SQIVND (reference sequence). Based on the CDR3 plus reference TRBV19 and TRBJ2-5, the full variable domain is DGGITQSPKYLFRKEGQNVTLSCEQNLNHDAMYWYRQDPGQGLRLIYYSQIVNDFQKGDIAEGYSVSREKKESFPLTVTSAQKNPTAFYLCASSPGTGWGETQYFGPGTRLLVL.

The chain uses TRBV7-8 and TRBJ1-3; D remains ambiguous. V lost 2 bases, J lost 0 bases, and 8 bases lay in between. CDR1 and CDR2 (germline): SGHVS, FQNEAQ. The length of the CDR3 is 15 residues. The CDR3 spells CASSLMSISGNTIYF. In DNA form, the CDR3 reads TGTGCCAGCAGCTTAATGTCGATCTCTGGAAACACCATATATTTT.

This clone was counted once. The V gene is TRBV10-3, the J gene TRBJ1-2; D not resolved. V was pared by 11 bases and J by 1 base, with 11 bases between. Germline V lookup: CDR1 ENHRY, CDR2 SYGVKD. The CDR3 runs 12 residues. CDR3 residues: CAAGHSNYGYTF. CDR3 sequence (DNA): TGTGCCGCCGGGCACAGTAACTATGGCTACACCTTC.

CDR3 amino acids: CATMSERNTGELFF. The CDR3 nucleotides read TGTGCCACCATGAGCGAAAGGAACACCGGGGAGCTGTTTTTT. V and J are TRBV10-3 and TRBJ2-2; D not resolved. Per the germline V gene, CDR1 is ENHRY and CDR2 is SYGVKD. Trimming shortened V by 10 bases and J by 1 base, and 13 bases separated the two germline ends. The CDR3 extends over 14 amino acids.

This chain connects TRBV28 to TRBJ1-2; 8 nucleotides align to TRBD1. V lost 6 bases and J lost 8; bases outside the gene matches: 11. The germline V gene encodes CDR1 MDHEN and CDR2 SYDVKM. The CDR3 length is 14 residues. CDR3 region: CASRSGQGVDGYTF. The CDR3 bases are TGTGCCAGCAGGAGTGGACAGGGAGTGGACGGCTACACCTTC.

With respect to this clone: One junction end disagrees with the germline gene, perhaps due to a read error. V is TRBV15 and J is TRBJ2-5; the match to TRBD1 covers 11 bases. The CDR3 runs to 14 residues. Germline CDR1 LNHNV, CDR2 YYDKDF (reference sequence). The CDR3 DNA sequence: TGTGCCACCAGCAGGGACAGGGGGCCAGAGGCCCAGTACTTC. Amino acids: CATSRDRGPEAQYF.

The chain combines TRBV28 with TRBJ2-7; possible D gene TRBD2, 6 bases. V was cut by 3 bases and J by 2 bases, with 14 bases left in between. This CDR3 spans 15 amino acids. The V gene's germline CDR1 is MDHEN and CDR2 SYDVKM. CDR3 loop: CASSFSGTPPYEQYF. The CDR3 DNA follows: TGTGCCAGCAGTTTCTCCGGGACTCCTCCCTACGAGCAGTACTTC.

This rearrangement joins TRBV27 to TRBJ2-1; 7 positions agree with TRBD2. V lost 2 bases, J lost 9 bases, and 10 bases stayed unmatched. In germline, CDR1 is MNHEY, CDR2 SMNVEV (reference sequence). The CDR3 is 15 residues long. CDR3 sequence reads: CASSLTAGAPSEQFF. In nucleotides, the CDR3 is TGTGCCAGCAGTTTAACGGCGGGAGCGCCCAGTGAGCAGTTCTTC.

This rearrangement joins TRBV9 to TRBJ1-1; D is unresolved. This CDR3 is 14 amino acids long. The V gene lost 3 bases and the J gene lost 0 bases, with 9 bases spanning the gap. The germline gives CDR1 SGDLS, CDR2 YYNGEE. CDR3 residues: CASSGREVNTEAFF. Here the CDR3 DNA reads TGTGCCAGCAGCGGGAGGGAGGTGAACACTGAAGCTTTCTTT.

CDR3 sequence (DNA): TGTGCCTGGAGTGTAGCCGGGACAGCCCTCTACGAGCAGTACTTC. Translated, it gives CAWSVAGTALYEQYF. The chain uses TRBV30 and TRBJ2-7; the match to TRBD1 covers 7 bases. The CDR3 contains 15 residues. V trimming: 0 bases; J trimming: 3 bases; junction bases outside the gene matches: 8. The germline gives CDR1 GTSNPN, CDR2 SVGIG (reference sequence).

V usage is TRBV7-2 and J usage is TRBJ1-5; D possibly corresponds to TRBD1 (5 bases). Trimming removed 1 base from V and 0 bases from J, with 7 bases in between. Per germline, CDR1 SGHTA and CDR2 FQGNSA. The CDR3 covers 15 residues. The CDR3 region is CASSLEGTSNQPQHF. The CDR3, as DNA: TGTGCCAGCAGCTTAGAGGGGACTAGCAATCAGCCCCAGCATTTT.

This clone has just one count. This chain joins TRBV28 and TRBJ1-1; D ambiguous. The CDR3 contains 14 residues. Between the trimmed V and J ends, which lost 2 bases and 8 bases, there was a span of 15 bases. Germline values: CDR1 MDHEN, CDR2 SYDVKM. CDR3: CASSLNGWEREAFF. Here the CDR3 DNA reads TGTGCCAGCAGTTTAAATGGATGGGAACGAGAAGCTTTCTTT. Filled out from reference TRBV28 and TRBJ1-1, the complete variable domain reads DVKVTQSSRYLVKRTGEKVFLECVQDMDHENMFWYRQDPGLGLRLIYFSYDVKMKEKGDIPEGYSVSREKKERFSLILESASTNQTSMYLCASSLNGWEREAFFGQGTRLTVV.

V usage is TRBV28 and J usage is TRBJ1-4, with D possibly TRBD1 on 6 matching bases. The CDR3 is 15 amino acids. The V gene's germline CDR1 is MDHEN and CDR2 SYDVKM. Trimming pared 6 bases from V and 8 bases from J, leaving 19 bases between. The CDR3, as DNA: TGTGCCAGCAGCTCGGGGGCCGGGGAGGAAGAAAAACTGTTTTTT. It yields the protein CASSSGAGEEEKLFF.

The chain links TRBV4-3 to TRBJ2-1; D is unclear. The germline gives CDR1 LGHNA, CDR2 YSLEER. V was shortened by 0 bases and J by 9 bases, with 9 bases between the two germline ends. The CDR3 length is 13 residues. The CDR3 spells CASSQDTVGEQFF. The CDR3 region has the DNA TGCGCCAGCAGCCAAGACACCGTCGGTGAGCAGTTCTTC.

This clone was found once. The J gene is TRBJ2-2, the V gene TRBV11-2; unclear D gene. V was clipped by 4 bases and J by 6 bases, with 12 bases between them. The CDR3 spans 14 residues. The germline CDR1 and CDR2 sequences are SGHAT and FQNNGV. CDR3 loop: CASSSTIIAGELFF. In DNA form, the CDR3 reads TGTGCCAGCAGCTCTACCATAATAGCCGGGGAGCTGTTTTTT.

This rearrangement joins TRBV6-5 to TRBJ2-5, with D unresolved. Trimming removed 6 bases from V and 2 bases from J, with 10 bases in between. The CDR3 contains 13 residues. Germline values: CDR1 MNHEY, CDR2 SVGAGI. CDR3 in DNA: TGTGCCAGCAGGCCCCACCGGCAAGAGACCCAGTACTTC. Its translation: CASRPHRQETQYF.